This T cell receptor (beta chain) was documented in a study of blood T cell repertoires in COVID-19. About the research overall: Sites across the United States, Italy and Spain contributed samples from acute and convalescent COVID-19. The analysed material was cDNA or gDNA that came from T cells, B-cell-depleted T cells, or PBMCs.

Seattle's enrolled individuals joined amid active infection and were then monitored longitudinally. J was trimmed by 2 bases and V by 3 bases; bases with no gene match: 8. CDR1 SGDLS and CDR2 YYNGEE come from the germline V gene. CDR3 length equals 16 residues. Original handling: Amplification from reference gene primers served as the basis for estimated nucleated cell counts. The method was immunoSEQ multiplex PCR; TCRdb's version includes in-frame clones alone and lacks a portion of them. For V, J and clone size, that table is used; D and trimming come from the DNA. Of 200,000 to 300,000 clones listed, around 84% are singletons.

This sequence joins TRBV9 and TRBJ1-5; 7 nucleotides align to TRBD1. Sequenced input: peripheral blood. This receptor was identified in a woman in her fifties or sixties with COVID-19, enrolled during active disease. The CDR3 here is CASSARQGDGNQPQHF. In nucleotides, the CDR3 is TGTGCCAGCAGCGCCCGTCAGGGGGATGGCAATCAGCCCCAGCATTTT.